This T cell receptor beta chain was sequenced in a study of blood T cells in healthy people across ages. Study-wide points: TCR beta diversity per million T cells fell roughly linearly with age. A greater number of naive CD4+ cells and higher diversity distinguished long-lived donors from aged donors.

Losses at the gene ends were 7 bases for V and 2 bases for J; bases not matched to a gene: 7. The germline V gene has CDR1 SNHLY and CDR2 FYNNEI. There are 16 residues in the CDR3. This clonotype was counted many times. Its antigen remains unknown. Healthy individuals of Caucasian origin from Russia, aged about 6 to 100, served as donors. A second roughly 6 to 12 cycle PCR used barcoded and J-beta primers. One entry per CDR3 protein, called by TCRdb with MiXCR from the 5' RACE reads. The table includes 650,000 to 950,000 distinct CDR3 sequences, under 45% detected once. The sequenced sample consisted of blood. This receptor was identified in a man between 60 and 75 years old in good health. The gene calls are TRBV2 and TRBJ2-6; 8 bases match TRBD1. CDR3 protein: CASIGTGGPGANVLTF. The CDR3 DNA reads TGTGCCAGCATAGGTACAGGGGGTCCTGGGGCCAACGTCCTGACTTTC.